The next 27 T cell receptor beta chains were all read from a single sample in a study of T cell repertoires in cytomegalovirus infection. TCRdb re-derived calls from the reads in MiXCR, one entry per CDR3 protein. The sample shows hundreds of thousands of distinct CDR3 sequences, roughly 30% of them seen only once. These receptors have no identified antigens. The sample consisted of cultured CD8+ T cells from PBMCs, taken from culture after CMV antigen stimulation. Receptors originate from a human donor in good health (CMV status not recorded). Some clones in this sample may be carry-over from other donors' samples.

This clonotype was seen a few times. The DNA of the CDR3 is TGTGCCAGCACCCCTCCGGGACAGAACACTGAAGCTTTCTTT. Amino acid sequence: CASTPPGQNTEAFF. The chain employs TRBV7-9 and TRBJ1-1; TRBD1 is a possible D gene (6 bases). Germline CDR1 SEHNR, CDR2 FQNEAQ (reference sequence). Trimming took off 7 bases at V and 1 base at J, with 13 bases between the two ends. The CDR3 extends over 14 amino acids.

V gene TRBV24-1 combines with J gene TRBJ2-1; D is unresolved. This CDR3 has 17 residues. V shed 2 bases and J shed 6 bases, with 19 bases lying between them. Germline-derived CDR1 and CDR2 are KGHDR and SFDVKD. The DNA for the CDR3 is TGTGCCACCAGTGATTCAGGTTTGGATCTCCTCCTCAATGAGCAGTTCTTC. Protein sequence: CATSDSGLDLLLNEQFF.

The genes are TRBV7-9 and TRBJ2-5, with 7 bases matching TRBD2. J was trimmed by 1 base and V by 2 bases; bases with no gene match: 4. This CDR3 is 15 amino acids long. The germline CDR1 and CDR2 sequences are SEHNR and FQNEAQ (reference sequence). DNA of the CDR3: TGTGCCAGCAGCTTACCGGGACTAACCCAAGAGACCCAGTACTTC. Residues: CASSLPGLTQETQYF.

The CDR3 region is CASSESRGPNYGYTF. The CDR3 nucleotides read TGTGCCAGCAGTGAAAGCAGGGGGCCTAACTATGGCTACACCTTC. The chain carries TRBV6-1 and TRBJ1-2; TRBD1 matches 8 bases. After removal of 2 bases from V and 0 bases from J, the junction contained 2 bases not matched to a gene. CDR1 is MNHNS and CDR2 is SASEGT in the germline V gene. The CDR3 length is 15 residues.

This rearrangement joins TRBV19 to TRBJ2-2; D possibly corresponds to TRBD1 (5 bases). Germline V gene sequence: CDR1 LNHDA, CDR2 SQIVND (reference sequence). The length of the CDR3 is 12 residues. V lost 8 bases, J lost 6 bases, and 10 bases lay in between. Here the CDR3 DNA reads TGTGCCAGTCATCAGGGCCCCGGGGAGCTGTTTTTT. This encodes CASHQGPGELFF.

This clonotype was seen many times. The CDR3 is CASSYRKDVFGYTF. The DNA for the CDR3 is TGTGCCAGCAGCTACAGGAAGGACGTCTTTGGCTACACCTTC. This chain links TRBV14 with TRBJ1-2; D possibly corresponds to TRBD1 (5 bases). Germline-derived CDR1 and CDR2 are SGHDN and FVKESK. This CDR3 has 14 amino acids. The V end was cut by 5 bases, the J end by 7 bases, with 17 bases between.

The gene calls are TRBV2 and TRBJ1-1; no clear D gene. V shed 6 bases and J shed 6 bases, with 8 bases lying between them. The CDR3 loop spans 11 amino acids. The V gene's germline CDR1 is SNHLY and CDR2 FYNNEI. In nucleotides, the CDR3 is TGTGCCAGCAGCGCCCTACCTGAAGCTTTCTTT. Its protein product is CASSALPEAFF.

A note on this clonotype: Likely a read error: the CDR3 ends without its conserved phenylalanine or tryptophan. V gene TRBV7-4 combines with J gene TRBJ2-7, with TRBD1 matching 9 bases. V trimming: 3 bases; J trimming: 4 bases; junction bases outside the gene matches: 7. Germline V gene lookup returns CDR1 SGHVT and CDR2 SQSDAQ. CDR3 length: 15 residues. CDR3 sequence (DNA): TGTGCCAGCAGCTTCTCGGGACAGGGAGGTTACGAGCAGTACTCC. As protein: CASSFSGQGGYEQYS.

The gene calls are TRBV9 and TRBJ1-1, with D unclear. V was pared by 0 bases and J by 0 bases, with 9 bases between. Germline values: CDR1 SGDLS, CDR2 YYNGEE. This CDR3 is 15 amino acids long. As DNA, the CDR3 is TGTGCCAGCAGCGTAGGGCAGTCATTGAACACTGAAGCTTTCTTT. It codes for CASSVGQSLNTEAFF.

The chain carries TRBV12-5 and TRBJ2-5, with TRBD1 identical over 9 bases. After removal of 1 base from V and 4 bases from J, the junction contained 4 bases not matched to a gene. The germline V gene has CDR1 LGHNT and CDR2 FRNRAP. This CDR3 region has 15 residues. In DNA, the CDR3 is TGTGCTAGTGGTTTGGCCGGGACAGGGAGAGAGACCCAGTACTTC. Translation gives CASGLAGTGRETQYF. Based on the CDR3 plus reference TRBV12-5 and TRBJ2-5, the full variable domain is DARVTQTPRHKVTEMGQEVTMRCQPILGHNTVFWYRQTMMQGLELLAYFRNRAPLDDSGMPKDRFSAEMPDATLATLKIQPSEPRDSAVYFCASGLAGTGRETQYFGPGTRLLVL.

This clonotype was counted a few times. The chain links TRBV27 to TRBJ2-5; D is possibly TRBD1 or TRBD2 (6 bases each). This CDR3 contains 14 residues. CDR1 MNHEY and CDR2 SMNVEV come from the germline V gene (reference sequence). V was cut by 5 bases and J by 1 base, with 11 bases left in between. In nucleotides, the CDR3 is TGTGCCAGCAGTCACGGGGGCCTCCAAGAGACCCAGTACTTC. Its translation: CASSHGGLQETQYF.

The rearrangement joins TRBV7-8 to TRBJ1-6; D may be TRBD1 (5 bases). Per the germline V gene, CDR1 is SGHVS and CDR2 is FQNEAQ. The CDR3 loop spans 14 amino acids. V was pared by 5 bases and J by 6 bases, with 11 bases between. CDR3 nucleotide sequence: TGTGCCAGCAGCGGGGCGAGGGCTAATTCACCCCTCCACTTT. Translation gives CASSGARANSPLHF.

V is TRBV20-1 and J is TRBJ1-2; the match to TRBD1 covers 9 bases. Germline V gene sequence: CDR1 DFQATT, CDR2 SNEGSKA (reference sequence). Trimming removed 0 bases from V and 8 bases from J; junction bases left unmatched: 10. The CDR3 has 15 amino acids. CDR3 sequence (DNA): TGCAGTGCTAGAGATTTCACAGGGGGCTTTAAGGGCTACACCTTC. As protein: CSARDFTGGFKGYTF.

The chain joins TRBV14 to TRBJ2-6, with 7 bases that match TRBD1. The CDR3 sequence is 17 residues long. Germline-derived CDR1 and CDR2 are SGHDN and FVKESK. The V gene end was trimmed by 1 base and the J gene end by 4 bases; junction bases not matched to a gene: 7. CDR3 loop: CASSQVKGGDGANVLTF. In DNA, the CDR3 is TGTGCCAGCAGCCAAGTAAAAGGGGGCGACGGGGCCAACGTCCTGACTTTC.

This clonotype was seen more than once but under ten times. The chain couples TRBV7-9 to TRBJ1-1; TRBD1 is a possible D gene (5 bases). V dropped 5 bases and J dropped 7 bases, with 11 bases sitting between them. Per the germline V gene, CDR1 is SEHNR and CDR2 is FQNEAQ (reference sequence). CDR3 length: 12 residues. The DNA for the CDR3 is TGTGCCAGCAGCCAGGGAGCCCTTGAAGCTTTCTTT. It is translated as CASSQGALEAFF.

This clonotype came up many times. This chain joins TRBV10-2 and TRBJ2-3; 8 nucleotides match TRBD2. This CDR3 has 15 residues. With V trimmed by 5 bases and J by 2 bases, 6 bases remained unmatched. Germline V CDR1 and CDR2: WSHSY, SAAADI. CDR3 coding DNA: TGCGCCAGCAGTTCAGCGGGGGATTCCACAGATACGCAGTATTTT. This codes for CASSSAGDSTDTQYF.

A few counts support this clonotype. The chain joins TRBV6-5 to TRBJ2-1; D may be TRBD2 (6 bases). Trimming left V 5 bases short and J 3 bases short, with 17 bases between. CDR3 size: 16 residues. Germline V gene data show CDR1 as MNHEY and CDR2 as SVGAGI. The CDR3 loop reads CASSVGSAGVYNEQFF. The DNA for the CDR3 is TGTGCCAGCAGTGTCGGGAGTGCGGGTGTCTACAATGAGCAGTTCTTC.

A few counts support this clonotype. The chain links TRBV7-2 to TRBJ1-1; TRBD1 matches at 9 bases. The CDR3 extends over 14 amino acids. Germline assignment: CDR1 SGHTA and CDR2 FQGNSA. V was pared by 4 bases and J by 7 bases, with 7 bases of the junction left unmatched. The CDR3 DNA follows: TGTGCCAGCAGCTCGGGACAGGGAGTTAGTGAAGCTTTCTTT. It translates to CASSSGQGVSEAFF.

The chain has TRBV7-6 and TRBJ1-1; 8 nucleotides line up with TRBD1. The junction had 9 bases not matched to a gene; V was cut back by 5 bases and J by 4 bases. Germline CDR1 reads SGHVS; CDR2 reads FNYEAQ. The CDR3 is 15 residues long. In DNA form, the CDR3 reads TGTGCCAGCAGCATAGGGCAGGGGGCATTCACTGAAGCTTTCTTT. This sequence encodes CASSIGQGAFTEAFF.

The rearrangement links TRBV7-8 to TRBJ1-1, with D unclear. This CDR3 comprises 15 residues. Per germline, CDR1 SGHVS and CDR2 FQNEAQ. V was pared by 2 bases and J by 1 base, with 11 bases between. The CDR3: CASSLLVGPNTEAFF. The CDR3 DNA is TGTGCCAGCAGCTTATTAGTGGGTCCGAACACTGAAGCTTTCTTT.

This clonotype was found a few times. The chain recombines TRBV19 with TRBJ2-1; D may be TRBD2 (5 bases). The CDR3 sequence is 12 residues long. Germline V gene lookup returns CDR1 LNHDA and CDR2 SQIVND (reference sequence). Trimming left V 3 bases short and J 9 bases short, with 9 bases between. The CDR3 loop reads CASSIGGIEQFF. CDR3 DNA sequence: TGTGCCAGTAGTATTGGAGGAATTGAGCAGTTCTTC.

The CDR3, as DNA: TGTGCCAGCGGGGGGGACCCCCGGGCAACCCTTTTCTATAATTCACCCCTCCACTTT. This translates into CASGGDPRATLFYNSPLHF. The V and J genes are TRBV6-6 and TRBJ1-6, with D perhaps matching TRBD1 (5 bases). This CDR3 is built from 19 residues. V was pared by 8 bases and J by 3 bases, with 26 bases between. Per germline, CDR1 MNHNY and CDR2 SVGAGI (reference sequence).

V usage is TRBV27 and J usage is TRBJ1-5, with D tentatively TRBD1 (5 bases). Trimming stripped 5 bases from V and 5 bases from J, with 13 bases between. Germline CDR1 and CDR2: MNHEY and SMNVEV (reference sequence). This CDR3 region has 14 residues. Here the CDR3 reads CASSGAGTHQPQHF. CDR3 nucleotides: TGTGCCAGCAGTGGCGCAGGGACTCATCAGCCCCAGCATTTT.

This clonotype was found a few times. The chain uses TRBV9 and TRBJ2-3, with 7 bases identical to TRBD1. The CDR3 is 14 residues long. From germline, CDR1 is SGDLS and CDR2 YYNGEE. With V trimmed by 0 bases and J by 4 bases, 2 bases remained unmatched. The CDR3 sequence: CASSVDRGSDTQYF. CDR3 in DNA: TGTGCCAGCAGCGTAGACAGGGGCTCAGATACGCAGTATTTT.

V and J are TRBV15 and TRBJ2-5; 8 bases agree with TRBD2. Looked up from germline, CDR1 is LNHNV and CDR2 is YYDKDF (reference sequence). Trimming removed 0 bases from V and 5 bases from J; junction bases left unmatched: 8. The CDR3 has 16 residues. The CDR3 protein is CATSRDRGTSRETQYF. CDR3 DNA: TGTGCCACCAGCAGAGATCGGGGGACTAGTCGTGAGACCCAGTACTTC.

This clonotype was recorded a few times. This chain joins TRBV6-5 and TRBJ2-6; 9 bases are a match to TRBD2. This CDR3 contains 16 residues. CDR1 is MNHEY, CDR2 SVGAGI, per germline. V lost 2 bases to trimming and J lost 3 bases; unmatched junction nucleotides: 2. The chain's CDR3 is CASSYVAGDGANVLTF. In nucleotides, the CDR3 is TGTGCCAGCAGTTACGTAGCGGGGGATGGGGCCAACGTCCTGACTTTC.

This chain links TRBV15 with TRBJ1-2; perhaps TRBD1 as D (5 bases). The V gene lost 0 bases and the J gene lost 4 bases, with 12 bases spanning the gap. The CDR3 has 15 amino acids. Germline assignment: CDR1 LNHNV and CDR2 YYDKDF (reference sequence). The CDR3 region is CATSRDKGSIYGYTF. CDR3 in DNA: TGTGCCACCAGCAGAGATAAGGGGTCGATCTATGGCTACACCTTC. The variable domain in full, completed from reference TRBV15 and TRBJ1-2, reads DAMVIQNPRYQVTQFGKPVTLSCSQTLNHNVMYWYQQKSSQAPKLLFHYYDKDFNNEADTPDNFQSRRPNTSFCFLDIRSPGLGDTAMYLCATSRDKGSIYGYTFGSGTRLTVV.